This TCR beta chain is drawn from a study of blood T cells in healthy people across ages. Background on the study: Capturing about one barcoded beta molecule per two T cells was achieved by template switching. Findings of the study overall: Higher diversity, along with more naive CD4+ cells, distinguished long-lived donors from aged donors. Age brought a roughly linear fall in TCR beta diversity measured per million T cells.

Next came a second PCR, run for about 6 to 12 cycles, which used a sample-barcoded 5' primer along with a J-beta primer mix. TCRdb re-analysed the 5' RACE reads in MiXCR, keeping a single row per CDR3 protein. Here the sample spans 1.5 million to 2 million distinct CDR3 sequences, 49% being singletons. Trimming cost V 1 base and J 9 bases; bases outside gene matches: 6. The CDR3 spans 14 residues. Germline V lookup: CDR1 LGHNA, CDR2 YSLEER. As to this clonotype: Its antigen is not known.

The chain is built from TRBV4-3 and TRBJ2-1; 7 positions agree with TRBD2. The clonotype originates from a woman aged 40 to 50 in good health. Material: blood. This chain's CDR3 is CASSQGERGGEQFF. For the CDR3, the DNA is TGCGCCAGCAGCCAAGGGGAGCGGGGAGGTGAGCAGTTCTTC.